This entry lists 21 T cell receptor beta chains sequenced from one sample in a study of tumor-infiltrating lymphocytes in primary liver carcinoma. Unsorted whole blood yielded the blood RNA, and germline DNA was also extracted. TCR beta cDNA was prepared out of 450 to 500 ng total RNA by means of a constant-region primer. Libraries covering TCR beta were generated through three nested multiplex PCR rounds (using a slightly modified ARM-PCR). Both of the initial two PCR rounds ran for around 9 cycles and employed TRBV1-TRBV30 forward primers alongside a C-beta reverse primer. TCRdb re-called the multiplex PCR reads through MiXCR, storing one row per CDR3 protein. The repertoire holds around 170,000 distinct CDR3 sequences, with roughly 60% as singletons. Source material: peripheral blood. Receptors were obtained from a man in his forties with primary liver carcinoma and hepatitis B virus infection.

On this clonotype: One end of the junction varies from germline; a read error may be responsible. The chain couples TRBV11-2 to TRBJ2-1; D is possibly TRBD1 or TRBD2 (6 bases each). The CDR3 is made up of 16 amino acids. From germline, CDR1 is SGHAT and CDR2 FQNNGV. CDR3 sequence (DNA): TGTGACAGCGGCTTAGGGGGGACGGTCACAGGCAATGAGCAGTTCTTC. It is translated as CDSGLGGTVTGNEQFF.

As for this clonotype: A much bigger clone sits one base away, suggesting this may be a read error. The chain combines TRBV6-1 with TRBJ1-1, with a possible D match to TRBD1 (5 bases). V was shortened by 10 bases and J by 6 bases, with 21 bases between the two germline ends. This CDR3 has 14 residues. Germline V CDR1 and CDR2: MNHNS, SASEGT. CDR3 protein: CATRSGGVNAEAFF. DNA for the CDR3: TGTGCCACAAGATCGGGGGGTGTAAACGCTGAAGCTTTCTTT.

On this clonotype: A much larger clonotype is one base distant, so this may be a read error. The gene calls are TRBV11-2 and TRBJ2-2; D uncertain. This CDR3 is 14 amino acids long. Germline CDR1 SGHAT, CDR2 FQNNGV. CDR3 in DNA: TGTGCCGGCAGCTTCACAGAGAACACCGGGGAGCTGTTTTTT. Protein product: CAGSFTENTGELFF.

This rearrangement joins TRBV12-3 or TRBV12-4 to TRBJ2-7; 10 bases line up with TRBD1. The V gene end was trimmed by 5 bases and the J gene end by 3 bases; junction bases not matched to a gene: 7. CDR3 length: 15 amino acids. Here the CDR3 reads CASSPAGQGVYEQYF. In DNA form, the CDR3 reads TGTGCCAGCAGTCCCGCCGGACAGGGGGTCTACGAGCAGTACTTC.

Points on this clonotype: Since no conserved phenylalanine or tryptophan closes the CDR3, a read error is the likely cause. This chain's CDR3 is CAISGTSGRTDTQYL. As DNA, the CDR3 is TGTGCCATCTCCGGGACTAGCGGGAGAACAGATACGCAGTATCTT. The chain has TRBV25-1 and TRBJ2-3, with 14 bases that match TRBD2. The CDR3 sequence is 15 residues long. Germline V gene data show CDR1 as MGHDK and CDR2 as SYGVNS. V was pared by 10 bases and J by 3 bases, with 6 bases of the junction left unmatched.

About this clonotype: This could be a read error, since a much larger clone is one nucleotide away. This chain's CDR3 is CAITLTSGYFSTYEQYF. For the CDR3, the DNA is TGCGCCATCACCCTCACTAGCGGGTACTTTTCCACCTACGAGCAGTACTTC. The V gene is TRBV4-1, the J gene TRBJ2-7; 9 nucleotides match TRBD2. With V trimmed by 10 bases and J by 2 bases, 18 bases remained unmatched. This CDR3 comprises 17 residues. Germline CDR1 is MGHRA and CDR2 is YSYEKL.

This sequence joins TRBV6-5 and TRBJ1-1, with 9 bases identical to TRBD1. This CDR3 region has 14 residues. Germline lookup yields CDR1 MNHEY and CDR2 SVGAGI. Written as DNA, the CDR3 is TGTGTCGGCAGTCCGTGGACAGGGGACACTGAAGCTTTCTTT. This sequence encodes CVGSPWTGDTEAFF.

The V gene is TRBV6-1, the J gene TRBJ2-1, with a tentative D call TRBD2 (5 bases). Per germline, CDR1 MNHNS and CDR2 SASEGT. The CDR3 spans 17 residues. With 4 bases removed from V and 6 bases from J, the gap between germline ends came to 22 bases. The chain's CDR3 is CASSAGRFATSGNEQFF. The CDR3 DNA follows: TGTGCCAGCAGTGCAGGCCGGTTTGCGACAAGCGGCAATGAGCAGTTCTTC.

Of note for this clonotype: One base away lies a much larger clone, so this may be a sequencing read error. V is TRBV6-5 and J is TRBJ2-1; D possibly corresponds to TRBD2 (6 bases). Per germline, CDR1 MNHEY and CDR2 SVGAGI. This CDR3 region has 15 residues. V lost 7 bases and J 3 bases, leaving 16 bases between the germline ends. The CDR3 loop reads CASISRGGNYNEQFF. DNA for the CDR3: TGTGCCAGCATCTCAAGGGGCGGGAACTACAATGAGCAGTTCTTC.

A note on this clonotype: One end of the junction fails to match germline, which may point to a read error. The V call is TRBV4-1, the J call TRBJ2-3; D may be TRBD2 (5 bases). CDR1 and CDR2 (germline): MGHRA, YSYEKL. The CDR3 runs to 15 residues. The CDR3 here is CATSQEPSCADTQYF. DNA of the CDR3: TGCGCCACCAGCCAAGAGCCTAGCTGCGCAGATACGCAGTATTTT.

Concerning this clonotype itself: A junction end diverges from the germline sequence, so it may reflect a read error. The V call is TRBV11-2, the J call TRBJ2-1; 9 bases line up with TRBD2. The length of the CDR3 is 16 residues. Germline V CDR1 and CDR2: SGHAT, FQNNGV. CDR3: CASSLIAGVAYNKQFF. CDR3 nucleotide sequence: TGTGCCAGCAGTTTAATAGCGGGAGTAGCCTACAATAAGCAGTTCTTC.

The genes are TRBV6-5 and TRBJ2-7, with TRBD1 matching over 10 bases. The germline V gene has CDR1 MNHEY and CDR2 SVGAGI. V lost 2 bases to trimming and J lost 5 bases; unmatched junction nucleotides: 6. The length of the CDR3 is 15 residues. CDR3 amino acids: CASSYDRGLINEQYF. Here the CDR3 DNA reads TGTGCCAGCAGTTACGACAGGGGGCTGATCAACGAGCAGTACTTC.

This rearrangement joins TRBV10-2 to TRBJ2-7; 9 bases are a match to TRBD2. Germline values: CDR1 WSHSY, CDR2 SAAADI. V lost 3 bases, J lost 6 bases, and 3 bases stayed unmatched. The CDR3 spans 13 residues. CDR3 DNA: TGCGCCAGCAGTGAAGGGACTAGCTGCGAGCAGTACTTC. It encodes CASSEGTSCEQYF.

J is TRBJ2-7 and V is TRBV11-2, with D maybe TRBD1 (7 bases). The germline V and J ends were trimmed by 4 bases and 7 bases, with 20 bases remaining between them. Germline values: CDR1 SGHAT, CDR2 FQNNGV. CDR3 length equals 15 residues. The CDR3 DNA is TGTGCCAGCAGCTGGTGGGGGCAGGGGGGCTGTGAGCAGTACTTC. This translates into CASSWWGQGGCEQYF.

As concerns this clonotype: One end of the junction is discordant with germline, which a read error may explain. The chain is built from TRBV11-2 and TRBJ2-2; D is ambiguous. The CDR3 covers 14 residues. Looked up from germline, CDR1 is SGHAT and CDR2 is FQNNGV. CDR3 DNA sequence: TGTGCCAGCAGCTCGAAGTCAGGCACCTGGGAGCTGTTTTTT. Protein product: CASSSKSGTWELFF.

The V call is TRBV5-5, the J call TRBJ2-3; D is perhaps TRBD1 (6 bases). V lost 3 bases and J lost 5, with 22 bases in between. This CDR3 comprises 17 residues. Germline CDR1 reads SGHKS; CDR2 reads YYEKEE (reference sequence). DNA for the CDR3: TGTGCCAGCAGCTCCCCCCCCGCGAGGGGGTTTCAAGATACGCAGTATTTT. Its protein product is CASSSPPARGFQDTQYF.

The chain joins TRBV4-1 to TRBJ2-1, with 9 bases aligning to TRBD2. The germline CDR1 and CDR2 sequences are MGHRA and YSYEKL. The CDR3 is 17 amino acids. The V gene end was trimmed by 3 bases and the J gene end by 2 bases; junction bases not matched to a gene: 8. The CDR3 region has the DNA TGCGCCAGCAGCCAGACCTCCGGGACTAGCCCCTACAATGAGCAGTTCTTC. Amino acid sequence: CASSQTSGTSPYNEQFF.

Many counts were recorded for this clonotype. The rearrangement joins TRBV29-1 to TRBJ1-1; D is perhaps TRBD1 (5 bases). The germline CDR1 and CDR2 sequences are SQVTM and ANQGSEA. The length of the CDR3 is 13 residues. The ends were cut back, 2 bases at V and 1 base at J, with 8 bases in the middle. The CDR3 spells CSVESGANTEAFF. The CDR3, as DNA: TGCAGCGTTGAATCCGGGGCGAACACTGAAGCTTTCTTT. Filled out from reference TRBV29-1 and TRBJ1-1, the complete variable domain reads SAVISQKPSRDICQRGTSLTIQCQVDSQVTMMFWYRQQPGQSLTLIATANQGSEATYESGFVIDKFPISRPNLTFSTLTVSNMSPEDSSIYLCSVESGANTEAFFGQGTRLTVV.

With respect to this clonotype: An end of the junction differs from the germline gene, which may be a read error. The chain has TRBV29-1 and TRBJ2-3, with D perhaps TRBD1 or TRBD2 (5 bases each). Judging by the DNA end, TRBJ2-1 fits better; the J call may be wrong. Germline CDR1 and CDR2: SQVTM and ANQGSEA. This CDR3 is built from 12 residues. Written as DNA, the CDR3 is TGCAGCATTGAATGGGGGTTGAATGAGCAGTTCTTC. This gives the protein CSIEWGLNEQFF.

Comments on this clonotype: A much bigger clone sits one base away, suggesting this may be a read error. This chain connects TRBV29-1 to TRBJ2-1; D is undetermined. In germline, CDR1 is SQVTM, CDR2 ANQGSEA. V was cut by 8 bases and J by 3 bases, with 8 bases left in between. CDR3 length: 11 amino acids. As DNA, the CDR3 is TGCAGCTCCTGGGACTACAATGAGCAGTTCTTC. Translated, it gives CSSWDYNEQFF.

This chain joins TRBV12-3 or TRBV12-4 and TRBJ2-2; TRBD2 agrees at 8 bases. This CDR3 spans 16 amino acids. Trimming took 5 bases from V and 5 from J; bases not matched to a gene: 10. The CDR3 nucleotides read TGTGCCAGCAGTCTAAAAGCGGGAGCCGTAACCGGGGAGCTGTTTTTT. The encoded protein is CASSLKAGAVTGELFF.